What follows are 2 T cell receptor beta chains derived from one specimen sequenced in a study of T cell repertoires in ileal Crohn's disease. Time point meaning: inflamed ileum from the surgical specimen. Libraries were prepared by immunoSEQ multiplex PCR; TCRdb keeps only in-frame clonotypes and omits some of them. The sample includes 10,000 to 11,000 clones, over 75% of them seen just once. What was sequenced was ileal tissue. Every receptor here comes from an adult with Crohn's disease.

The CDR3 loop reads CSVGGGQGADTQYF. CDR3 in DNA: TGCAGCGTTGGAGGGGGACAGGGCGCAGATACGCAGTATTTT. J is TRBJ2-3 and V is TRBV29-1, with 9 bases matching TRBD1. The CDR3 consists of 14 residues. The V segment lost 4 bases and the J segment 4 bases; nucleotides outside the gene matches: 6. The germline gives CDR1 SQVTM, CDR2 ANQGSEA.

The rearrangement uses TRBV30 and TRBJ1-1; perhaps TRBD1 as D (5 bases). The V and J ends lost 5 bases and 5 bases respectively, with 18 bases between them. The CDR3 extends over 14 amino acids. Germline values: CDR1 GTSNPN, CDR2 SVGIG (reference sequence). The CDR3 spells CAWVDSILLTEAFF. As DNA, the CDR3 is TGTGCCTGGGTCGACAGCATTCTCCTGACTGAAGCTTTCTTT. Drawing the rest from reference TRBV30 and TRBJ1-1, the complete variable domain is SQTIHQWPATLVQPVGSPLSLECTVEGTSNPNLYWYRQAAGRGLQLLFYSVGIGQISSEVPQNLSASRPQDRQFILSSKKLLLSDSGFYLCAWVDSILLTEAFFGQGTRLTVV.